Reported below is one T cell receptor beta chain. Its antigen is not identified. There are 14 residues in the CDR3. V lost 1 base to trimming and J lost 10 bases, with 11 bases between them. TCRdb fed the 5' RACE reads into MiXCR, producing one record per CDR3 protein. The data show some 350,000 distinct CDR3 sequences, roughly 11% seen once. The data derive from a study of T cells after yellow fever vaccination. General study points: Researchers cautioned that FACS-sorted repertoires could harbor abundant clonotypes contaminating from the bulk population.

The chain links TRBV12-3 or TRBV12-4 to TRBJ1-6; D possibly corresponds to TRBD1 (6 bases). The receptor's source is a man aged 18 to 35 who received the YFV17D yellow fever vaccine. The sample was PBMCs, taken on the day of the first yellow fever vaccination. CDR3 sequence reads: CASSLVRGQSPLHF. In DNA, the CDR3 is TGTGCCAGCAGTTTAGTCAGGGGACAATCACCCCTCCACTTT.